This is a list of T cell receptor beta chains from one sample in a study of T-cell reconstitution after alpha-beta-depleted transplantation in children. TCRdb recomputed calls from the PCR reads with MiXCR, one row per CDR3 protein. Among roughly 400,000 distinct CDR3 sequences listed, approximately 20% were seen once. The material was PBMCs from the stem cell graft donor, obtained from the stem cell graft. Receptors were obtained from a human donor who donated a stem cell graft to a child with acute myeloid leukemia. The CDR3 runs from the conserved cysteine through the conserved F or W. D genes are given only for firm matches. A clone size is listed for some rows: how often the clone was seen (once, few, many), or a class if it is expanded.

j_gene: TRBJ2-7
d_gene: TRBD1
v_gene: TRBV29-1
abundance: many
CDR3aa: CSVAGGQGEARYEQYF
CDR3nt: TGCAGCGTTGCAGGCGGACAGGGGGAGGCACGCTACGAGCAGTACTTC

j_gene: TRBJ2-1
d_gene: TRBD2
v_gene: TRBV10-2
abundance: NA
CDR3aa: CASSTGTSGTVLSSEQFF
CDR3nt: TGCGCCAGCAGTACCGGGACTAGCGGGACTGTGCTCTCAAGTGAGCAGTTCTTC

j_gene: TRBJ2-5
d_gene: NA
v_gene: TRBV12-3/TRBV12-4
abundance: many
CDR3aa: CASSSGETQYF
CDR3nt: TGTGCCAGCAGTTCAGGGGAGACCCAGTACTTC

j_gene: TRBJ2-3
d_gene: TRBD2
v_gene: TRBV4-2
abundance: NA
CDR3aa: CASSQDPLGLAGDYEATDTQYF
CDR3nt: TGTGCCAGCAGCCAAGATCCACTGGGACTAGCGGGAGATTATGAGGCCACAGATACGCAGTATTTT

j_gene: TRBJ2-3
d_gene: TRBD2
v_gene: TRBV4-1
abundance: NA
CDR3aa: CASTDLAGGTDTQYF
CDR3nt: TGCGCCAGCACCGACTTGGCGGGGGGCACAGATACGCAGTATTTT

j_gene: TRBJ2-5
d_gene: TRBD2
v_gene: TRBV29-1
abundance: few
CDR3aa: CSGRSGRSGETQYF
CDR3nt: TGCAGCGGTCGGAGCGGGAGATCGGGAGAGACCCAGTACTTC

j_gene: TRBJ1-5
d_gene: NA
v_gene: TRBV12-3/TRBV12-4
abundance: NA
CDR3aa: CASSPLGPTANQPQHF
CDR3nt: TGTGCCAGCAGTCCCCTGGGCCCGACCGCCAATCAGCCCCAGCATTTT

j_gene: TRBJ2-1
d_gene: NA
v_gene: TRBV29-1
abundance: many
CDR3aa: CSVDDYNEQFF
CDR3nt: TGCAGCGTTGACGACTACAATGAGCAGTTCTTC

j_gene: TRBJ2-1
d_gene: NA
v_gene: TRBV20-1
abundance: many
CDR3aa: CSARDGVGGYNEQFF
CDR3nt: TGCAGTGCTAGAGATGGGGTGGGGGGCTACAATGAGCAGTTCTTC

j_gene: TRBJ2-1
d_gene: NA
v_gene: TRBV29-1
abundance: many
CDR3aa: CSFRDTLSYNEQFF
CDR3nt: TGCAGCTTCAGAGACACTCTCTCCTACAATGAGCAGTTCTTC

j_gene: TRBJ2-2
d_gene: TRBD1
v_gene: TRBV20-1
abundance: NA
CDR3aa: CSARGQVNTGELFF
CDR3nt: TGCAGTGCCAGGGGACAGGTGAACACCGGGGAGCTGTTTTTT

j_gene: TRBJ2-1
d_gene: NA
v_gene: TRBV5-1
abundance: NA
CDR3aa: CASSFPSLGYNEQFF
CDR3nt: TGCGCCAGCAGCTTCCCCAGCCTGGGCTACAATGAGCAGTTCTTC

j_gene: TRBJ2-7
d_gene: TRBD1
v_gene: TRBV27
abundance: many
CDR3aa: CASSYKDRGYEQYF
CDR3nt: TGTGCCAGCAGTTACAAGGACAGGGGCTACGAGCAGTACTTC

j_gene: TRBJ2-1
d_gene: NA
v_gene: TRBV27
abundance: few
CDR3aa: CASSLSDPRSYNEQFF
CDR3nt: TGTGCCAGCAGTTTGAGTGACCCCCGGAGCTACAATGAGCAGTTCTTC

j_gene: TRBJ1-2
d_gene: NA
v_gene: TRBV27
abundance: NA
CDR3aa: CASSLIGGYWYGYTF
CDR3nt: TGTGCCAGCAGTTTAATAGGGGGGTATTGGTATGGCTACACCTTC

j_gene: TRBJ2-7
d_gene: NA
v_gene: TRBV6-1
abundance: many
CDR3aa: CASSDQEPYEQYF
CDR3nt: TGTGCCAGCAGTGATCAGGAACCCTACGAGCAGTACTTC

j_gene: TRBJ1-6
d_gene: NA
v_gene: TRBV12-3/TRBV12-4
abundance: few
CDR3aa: CASSPKGIGERTALHF
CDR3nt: TGTGCCAGCAGTCCAAAGGGGATCGGTGAACGGACGGCTCTCCACTTT

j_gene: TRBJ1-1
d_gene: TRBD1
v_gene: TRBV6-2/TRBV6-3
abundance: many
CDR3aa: CASRGQGARIEAFF
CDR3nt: TGTGCCAGCAGAGGACAGGGGGCAAGGATTGAAGCTTTCTTT

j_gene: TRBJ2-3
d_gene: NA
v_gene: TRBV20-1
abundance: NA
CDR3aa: CSARVQDTQYF
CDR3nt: TGCAGTGCTAGAGTGCAAGATACGCAGTATTTT

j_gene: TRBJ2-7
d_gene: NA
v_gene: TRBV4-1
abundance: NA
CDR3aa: CASSQDRGVMYEQYF
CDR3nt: TGCGCCAGCAGCCAAGACAGGGGGGTTATGTACGAGCAGTACTTC

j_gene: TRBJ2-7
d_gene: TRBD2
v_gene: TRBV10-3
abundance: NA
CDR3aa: CAISDQTSGRARGQYF
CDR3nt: TGTGCCATCAGTGACCAGACTAGCGGGAGGGCCAGAGGGCAGTACTTC

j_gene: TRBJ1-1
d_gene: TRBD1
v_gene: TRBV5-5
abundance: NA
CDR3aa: CASSNGQAVNRAEAFF
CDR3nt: TGTGCCAGCAGCAACGGACAGGCCGTTAATAGGGCTGAAGCTTTCTTT

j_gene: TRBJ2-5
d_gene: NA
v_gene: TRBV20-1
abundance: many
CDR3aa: CSAATLTDLRETQYF
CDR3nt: TGCAGTGCCGCAACTTTGACAGACCTCCGGGAGACCCAGTACTTC

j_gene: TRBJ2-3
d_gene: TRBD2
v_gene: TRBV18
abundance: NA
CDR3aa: CASSTGTSGTDTQYF
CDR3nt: TGTGCCAGCTCAACAGGGACTAGCGGCACAGATACGCAGTATTTT

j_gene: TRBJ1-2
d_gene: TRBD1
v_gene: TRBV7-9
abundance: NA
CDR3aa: CASSSRRSGGNYGYTF
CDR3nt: TGTGCCAGCAGCTCACGGCGGTCAGGGGGAAACTATGGCTACACCTTC

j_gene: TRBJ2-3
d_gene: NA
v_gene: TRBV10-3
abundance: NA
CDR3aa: CATGESTRTDTQYF
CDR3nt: TGTGCCACCGGTGAGAGCACACGCACAGATACGCAGTATTTT

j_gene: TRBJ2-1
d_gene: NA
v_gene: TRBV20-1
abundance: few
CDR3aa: CSARDPGTTYNEQFF
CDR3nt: TGCAGTGCTAGAGACCCGGGAACCACCTACAATGAGCAGTTCTTC